The 27 T cell receptor beta chains below were found in one sample sequenced in a study of blood T cell repertoires in COVID-19. TCRdb keeps only in-frame clones here, not all; method: immunoSEQ multiplex PCR. The sample holds 130,000 or so clones; around nine tenths are singletons and the top ten take under 4.5%. The sequenced sample consisted of peripheral blood. Receptors were obtained from a man in his 60s with COVID-19, enrolled during active disease.

This clone was counted a few times. The CDR3 reads CASSPGASQEPQHF. DNA for the CDR3: TGTGCCAGCAGCCCCGGTGCCTCGCAGGAGCCCCAGCATTTT. The V call is TRBV6-5, the J call TRBJ1-5; no definite D call. Germline CDR1 MNHEY, CDR2 SVGAGI. V was cut by 6 bases and J by 8 bases, with 17 bases left in between. CDR3 size: 14 residues.

This clone was seen just once. The V gene is TRBV4-1, the J gene TRBJ2-2; TRBD2 matches at 10 bases. J lost 1 base, V lost 4 bases, and 6 bases had no gene match. CDR1 is MGHRA and CDR2 is YSYEKL in the germline V gene. The CDR3 runs to 17 residues. The CDR3, as DNA: TGCGCCAGCAGCCCAACATTAGCGGGGGGGAACACCGGGGAGCTGTTTTTT. It specifies CASSPTLAGGNTGELFF.

V usage is TRBV11-2 and J usage is TRBJ1-6; D is unclear. The CDR3 sequence is 14 residues long. Trimming pared 2 bases from V and 9 bases from J, leaving 11 bases between. In germline, CDR1 is SGHAT, CDR2 FQNNGV. CDR3 nucleotides: TGTGCCAGCAGCTTAAGAGGGCAAGGTTCACCCCTCCACTTT. This encodes CASSLRGQGSPLHF.

The chain employs TRBV6-5 and TRBJ1-5; 8 bases agree with TRBD1. The length of the CDR3 is 15 residues. J gave up 4 bases and V 5 bases, and 7 bases lay outside the gene matches. The germline gives CDR1 MNHEY, CDR2 SVGAGI. CDR3 nucleotide sequence: TGTGCCAGCAGTAGACGGACAGGGTGGAATCAGCCCCAGCATTTT. Residues: CASSRRTGWNQPQHF.

The rearrangement links TRBV30 to TRBJ1-4; TRBD1 agrees at 10 bases. This CDR3 is 15 amino acids long. Germline V gene lookup returns CDR1 GTSNPN and CDR2 SVGIG (reference sequence). The V segment lost 2 bases and the J segment 8 bases; nucleotides outside the gene matches: 8. The CDR3 spells CAWSFLGQGPEKLFF. In DNA form, the CDR3 reads TGTGCCTGGAGTTTCTTGGGACAGGGGCCCGAAAAACTGTTTTTT.

The rearrangement links TRBV7-2 to TRBJ1-1, with 9 bases aligning to TRBD1. V lost 3 bases and J lost 3; bases outside the gene matches: 2. The CDR3 is 14 amino acids. Germline-derived CDR1 and CDR2 are SGHTA and FQGNSA. CDR3 in amino acids: CASSLDRGDTEAFF. The DNA for the CDR3 is TGTGCCAGCAGCTTGGACAGGGGAGACACTGAAGCTTTCTTT.

This clone was seen just once. V and J are TRBV6-5 and TRBJ1-2, with D possibly being TRBD1 (5 bases). V was pared by 8 bases and J by 2 bases, with 6 bases between. This CDR3 is 11 amino acids long. Germline CDR1 reads MNHEY; CDR2 reads SVGAGI. The CDR3 coding sequence is TGTGCCAGCGGACAAAACTATGGCTACACCTTC. It specifies CASGQNYGYTF.

The chain has TRBV29-1 and TRBJ1-1; 10 bases map to TRBD1. The trim removed 4 bases at V and 11 bases at J, leaving 10 bases unmatched. There are 13 residues in the CDR3. Germline loops: CDR1 SQVTM, CDR2 ANQGSEA. CDR3 sequence reads: CSVGAGTGVGAFF. The CDR3 DNA reads as TGCAGCGTTGGGGCCGGGACAGGGGTAGGGGCTTTCTTT.

The rearrangement uses TRBV5-1 and TRBJ2-1; 14 bases are a match to TRBD2. V was clipped by 4 bases and J by 9 bases; unmatched bases: 9. From germline, CDR1 is SGHRS and CDR2 YFSETQ. CDR3 length equals 16 residues. CDR3 loop: CASSPVGLAGVAEQFF. The DNA for the CDR3 is TGCGCCAGCAGCCCGGTGGGACTAGCGGGGGTGGCTGAGCAGTTCTTC.

This chain uses TRBV7-6 with TRBJ2-3; 9 nucleotides agree with TRBD2. CDR1 is SGHVS and CDR2 is FNYEAQ in the germline V gene. This CDR3 region has 16 residues. The V segment lost 5 bases and the J segment 3 bases; nucleotides outside the gene matches: 9. The chain's CDR3 is CASSPTGTSTTDTQYF. CDR3 in DNA: TGTGCCAGCAGCCCCACCGGGACTAGCACTACAGATACGCAGTATTTT.

In DNA form, the CDR3 reads TGTGCCAGCAGGGTATCAGCCGGGGAGCTGTTTTTT. Translation: CASRVSAGELFF. V gene TRBV28 combines with J gene TRBJ2-2; D gene uncertain. Per germline, CDR1 MDHEN and CDR2 SYDVKM. Deletions cut 6 bases from V and 6 bases from J, with 8 bases between. The CDR3 runs 12 residues.

The gene calls are TRBV11-2 and TRBJ2-1; possibly TRBD1 for D (6 bases). The CDR3 covers 14 residues. Germline V gene sequence: CDR1 SGHAT, CDR2 FQNNGV. V lost 5 bases, J lost 6 bases, and 14 bases lay in between. For the CDR3, the DNA is TGTGCCAGCAGCCAAGGACAGCGGTCCAATGAGCAGTTCTTC. It specifies CASSQGQRSNEQFF. The full variable domain, its missing parts supplied by reference TRBV11-2 and TRBJ2-1, is EAGVAQSPRYKIIEKRQSVAFWCNPISGHATLYWYQQILGQGPKLLIQFQNNGVVDDSQLPKDRFSAERLKGVDSTLKIQPAKLEDSAVYLCASSQGQRSNEQFFGPGTRLTVL.

The rearrangement links TRBV27 to TRBJ2-7; TRBD2 agrees at 7 bases. This CDR3 spans 14 amino acids. After removal of 2 bases from V and 2 bases from J, the junction contained 3 bases not matched to a gene. Germline-derived CDR1 and CDR2 are MNHEY and SMNVEV (reference sequence). The CDR3 DNA reads TGTGCCAGCAGTTTAATAGCGGGCACCTACGAGCAGTACTTC. This sequence encodes CASSLIAGTYEQYF.

The chain employs TRBV7-9 and TRBJ1-1, with 7 bases that match TRBD1. The J segment lost 1 base and the V segment lost 5 bases, leaving 7 bases of the junction unmatched. This CDR3 has 15 residues. The germline V gene encodes CDR1 SEHNR and CDR2 FQNEAQ (reference sequence). The CDR3 DNA is TGTGCCAGCAGCCAGTTGACAGGGACGAACACTGAAGCTTTCTTT. This codes for CASSQLTGTNTEAFF.

V and J are TRBV7-2 and TRBJ1-5; 7 nucleotides align to TRBD1. With V trimmed by 1 base and J by 7 bases, 1 base remained unmatched. The germline gives CDR1 SGHTA, CDR2 FQGNSA. This CDR3 spans 13 amino acids. CDR3 sequence (DNA): TGTGCCAGCAGCTTAGGACAGGGCCAGCCCCAGCATTTT. This translates into CASSLGQGQPQHF.

The gene calls are TRBV9 and TRBJ2-3, with TRBD2 matching over 13 bases. CDR3 length: 16 amino acids. V trimming: 1 base; J trimming: 4 bases; junction bases outside the gene matches: 3. Germline V gene data show CDR1 as SGDLS and CDR2 as YYNGEE. In nucleotides, the CDR3 is TGTGCCAGCAGCGTACGACTAGCGGGGGGCCCAGATACGCAGTATTTT. Translated, it gives CASSVRLAGGPDTQYF.

The chain has TRBV7-2 and TRBJ2-7, with D perhaps matching TRBD2 (6 bases). The length of the CDR3 is 14 residues. V was pared by 1 base and J by 2 bases, with 9 bases between. CDR1 SGHTA and CDR2 FQGNSA come from the germline V gene. CDR3 sequence reads: CASSLGGVTYEQYF. The CDR3 region has the DNA TGTGCCAGCAGCTTAGGGGGGGTTACCTACGAGCAGTACTTC.

The chain is built from TRBV5-1 and TRBJ2-7; possible D gene TRBD1, 5 bases. V lost 2 bases, J lost 2 bases, and 14 bases lay in between. The CDR3 length is 15 residues. Germline values: CDR1 SGHRS, CDR2 YFSETQ. In nucleotides, the CDR3 is TGCGCCAGCAGCTTAGAATTAGACAGTACCTACGAGCAGTACTTC. This codes for CASSLELDSTYEQYF.

The chain is built from TRBV19 and TRBJ1-1; TRBD1 aligns across 9 bases. Trimming took 11 bases from V and 5 from J; bases not matched to a gene: 6. The CDR3 has 12 residues. CDR1 is LNHDA, CDR2 SQIVND, per germline (reference sequence). CDR3 in amino acids: CAAGQGGTEAFF. CDR3 DNA sequence: TGTGCCGCGGGACAGGGCGGGACTGAAGCTTTCTTT.

This chain uses TRBV28 with TRBJ1-2; D is unclear. The germline V gene encodes CDR1 MDHEN and CDR2 SYDVKM. The ends were cut back, 6 bases at V and 1 base at J, with 6 bases in the middle. This CDR3 is built from 12 residues. The CDR3 reads CASSSLNYGYTF. The DNA of the CDR3 is TGTGCCAGCAGCTCCCTTAACTATGGCTACACCTTC.

This chain uses TRBV6-2 or TRBV6-3 with TRBJ2-3, with TRBD1 identical over 7 bases. V shed 6 bases and J 1 base; nucleotides not matched to a gene: 10. CDR1 and CDR2 (germline): MNHEY, SVGEGT. CDR3 length equals 16 residues. The CDR3 DNA reads as TGTGCCAGCAGCGGACTCACAGGGGCCCGCACAGATACGCAGTATTTT. Translating it yields CASSGLTGARTDTQYF.

This chain joins TRBV5-4 and TRBJ1-6, with a tentative D call TRBD1 (6 bases). The CDR3 length is 15 residues. Trimming took off 1 base at V and 3 bases at J, with 8 bases between the two ends. Germline lookup yields CDR1 SGHNT and CDR2 YYREEE (reference sequence). CDR3 residues: CASSLKTGYNSPLHF. CDR3 DNA: TGTGCCAGCAGCTTGAAGACAGGCTATAATTCACCCCTCCACTTT. The full variable domain, rest sourced from reference TRBV5-4 and TRBJ1-6, is ETGVTQSPTHLIKTRGQQVTLRCSSQSGHNTVSWYQQALGQGPQFIFQYYREEENGRGNFPPRFSGLQFPNYSSELNVNALELDDSALYLCASSLKTGYNSPLHFGNGTRLTVT.

V is TRBV7-2 and J is TRBJ2-1; 8 nucleotides match TRBD2. This CDR3 has 16 residues. Germline V CDR1 and CDR2: SGHTA, FQGNSA. With 5 bases clipped from V and 5 bases from J, the junction kept 11 bases outside the gene matches. The CDR3 reads CASSQGSGGLDNEQFF. CDR3 DNA: TGTGCCAGCAGCCAAGGGAGCGGGGGCCTAGACAATGAGCAGTTCTTC.

The V and J genes are TRBV6-5 and TRBJ1-5; TRBD1 agrees at 7 bases. The germline V gene has CDR1 MNHEY and CDR2 SVGAGI. The length of the CDR3 is 14 residues. V shed 5 bases and J 4 bases; nucleotides not matched to a gene: 5. CDR3 coding DNA: TGTGCCAGCAGTAACAGGGGAGGTAATCAGCCCCAGCATTTT. It codes for CASSNRGGNQPQHF.

The chain combines TRBV7-9 with TRBJ1-1, with 10 bases lining up with TRBD1. Per germline, CDR1 SEHNR and CDR2 FQNEAQ (reference sequence). CDR3 length: 15 amino acids. V gave up 2 bases and J gave up 8 bases; unmatched junction bases: 8. The CDR3 here is CASSLPRTGGQEAFF. The DNA for the CDR3 is TGTGCCAGCAGCTTACCGCGGACAGGGGGTCAGGAAGCTTTCTTT.

The CDR3 DNA follows: TGCGCCAGCAGCTTGGTTGACAGCTATGGCTACACCTTC. Its translation: CASSLVDSYGYTF. The V and J genes are TRBV5-1 and TRBJ1-2, with a possible D match to TRBD1 (5 bases). The CDR3 contains 13 residues. Between the trimmed V and J ends, which lost 0 bases and 4 bases, there was a span of 7 bases. CDR1 SGHRS and CDR2 YFSETQ come from the germline V gene.

The count of this clone is one. The chain employs TRBV5-4 and TRBJ1-5; D perhaps matches TRBD1 (6 bases). This CDR3 contains 12 residues. Trimming pared 4 bases from V and 6 bases from J, leaving 8 bases between. Germline V lookup: CDR1 SGHNT, CDR2 YYREEE (reference sequence). The CDR3 loop reads CASSVQGQPQHF. The CDR3 bases are TGTGCCAGCAGCGTACAGGGTCAGCCCCAGCATTTT. The full variable domain, rest sourced from reference TRBV5-4 and TRBJ1-5, is ETGVTQSPTHLIKTRGQQVTLRCSSQSGHNTVSWYQQALGQGPQFIFQYYREEENGRGNFPPRFSGLQFPNYSSELNVNALELDDSALYLCASSVQGQPQHFGDGTRLSIL.